The 15 T cell receptor beta chains in this list originate from one sample, sequenced in a study of T cell responses to AZD1222 COVID-19 vaccine. The table came from immunoSEQ multiplex PCR; TCRdb's copy has only in-frame clones and leaves some out. The data hold under 120,000 clones, with around 90% observed a single time. The sample consisted of peripheral blood, taken on day 0 of AZD1222 vaccination. The receptor source for this set is an adult in good health.

V gene TRBV28 combines with J gene TRBJ2-7, with TRBD2 matching 9 bases. In germline, CDR1 is MDHEN, CDR2 SYDVKM. The J segment lost 7 bases and the V segment lost 5 bases, leaving 9 bases of the junction unmatched. This CDR3 is built from 14 residues. The CDR3 here is CASSPQAGGDEQYF. In nucleotides, the CDR3 is TGTGCCAGCAGTCCACAGGCGGGAGGGGATGAGCAGTACTTC. The entire variable domain, with the rest obtained from reference TRBV28 and TRBJ2-7, is as follows: DVKVTQSSRYLVKRTGEKVFLECVQDMDHENMFWYRQDPGLGLRLIYFSYDVKMKEKGDIPEGYSVSREKKERFSLILESASTNQTSMYLCASSPQAGGDEQYFGPGTRLTVT.

This sequence joins TRBV10-3 and TRBJ1-2; no reliable D call. V dropped 2 bases and J dropped 4 bases, with 5 bases sitting between them. The CDR3 has 12 residues. Germline-derived CDR1 and CDR2 are ENHRY and SYGVKD. CDR3 nucleotide sequence: TGTGCCATCAGTGAGGGTGGCTATGGCTACACCTTC. Translating it yields CAISEGGYGYTF.

The chain carries TRBV24-1 and TRBJ2-6; D might be TRBD1 (6 bases). Deletions cut 3 bases from V and 0 bases from J, with 11 bases between. The CDR3 sequence is 17 residues long. The germline V gene has CDR1 KGHDR and CDR2 SFDVKD. The CDR3 DNA follows: TGTGCCACCAGTGATAAGGACAGTTTCTCTGGGGCCAACGTCCTGACTTTC. Translated: CATSDKDSFSGANVLTF.

The chain carries TRBV7-9 and TRBJ1-2; no firm D call. V was clipped by 1 base and J by 8 bases, with 11 bases between them. CDR3 size: 13 residues. Per the germline V gene, CDR1 is SEHNR and CDR2 is FQNEAQ (reference sequence). CDR3 in amino acids: CASSLEEGIGYTF. The CDR3 bases are TGTGCCAGCAGCTTAGAGGAAGGGATAGGCTACACCTTC.

The CDR3 region is CASSPDRGSVEQYF. The CDR3 DNA sequence: TGTGCCAGCAGCCCGGACAGGGGGTCTGTCGAGCAGTACTTC. This chain uses TRBV7-9 with TRBJ2-7, with TRBD1 matching over 10 bases. The length of the CDR3 is 14 residues. Germline-derived CDR1 and CDR2 are SEHNR and FQNEAQ (reference sequence). The junction had 7 bases not matched to a gene; V was cut back by 5 bases and J by 6 bases.

This rearrangement joins TRBV6-1 to TRBJ2-7; perhaps TRBD2 as D (5 bases). Trimming took 2 bases from V and 2 from J, leaving 10 bases between them. Germline V CDR1 and CDR2: MNHNS, SASEGT. CDR3 length: 14 residues. CDR3: CASSEFPGTYEQYF. The CDR3 nucleotides are TGTGCCAGCAGTGAATTTCCGGGGACCTACGAGCAGTACTTC.

The V call is TRBV7-9, the J call TRBJ2-2, with D unclear. The germline CDR1 and CDR2 sequences are SEHNR and FQNEAQ (reference sequence). The CDR3 runs to 14 residues. Trimming took 5 bases from V and 3 from J, leaving 10 bases between them. The CDR3 DNA is TGTGCCAGCAGCCAAGCTAGGGACACCGGGGAGCTGTTTTTT. Its protein is CASSQARDTGELFF.

This rearrangement joins TRBV4-2 to TRBJ1-2; 9 bases agree with TRBD1. Losses at the gene ends were 0 bases for V and 5 bases for J; bases not matched to a gene: 4. CDR1 is LGHNA and CDR2 is YNFKEQ in the germline V gene. The length of the CDR3 is 15 residues. In DNA form, the CDR3 reads TGTGCCAGCAGCCAAGATGGGGGACAGGGATATGGCTACACCTTC. Translated, it gives CASSQDGGQGYGYTF.

This clone was observed a single time. This chain joins TRBV20-1 and TRBJ2-5; TRBD1 matches 8 bases. Germline V gene sequence: CDR1 DFQATT, CDR2 SNEGSKA (reference sequence). The junction had 7 bases not matched to a gene; V was cut back by 3 bases and J by 1 base. There are 15 residues in the CDR3. The CDR3 protein is CSASYRGTGQETQYF. The DNA for the CDR3 is TGCAGTGCTAGTTACCGGGGGACAGGCCAAGAGACCCAGTACTTC.

With respect to this clone: Other DNA sequences of this sample code for an identical CDR3. The chain uses TRBV5-1 and TRBJ1-2, with 9 bases fitting TRBD1. This CDR3 has 14 residues. V lost 0 bases and J lost 5; bases outside the gene matches: 2. From germline, CDR1 is SGHRS and CDR2 YFSETQ. This chain's CDR3 is CASSLGDREYGYTF. CDR3 coding DNA: TGCGCCAGCAGCTTGGGGGACAGGGAGTATGGCTACACCTTC.

The CDR3 DNA sequence: TGTGCCAGCCTCCCCTCATCCTCCTACAATGAGCAGTTCTTC. As protein: CASLPSSSYNEQFF. The chain combines TRBV6-5 with TRBJ2-1; D ambiguous. V lost 8 bases, J lost 0 bases, and 11 bases lay in between. The CDR3 contains 14 residues. The germline gives CDR1 MNHEY, CDR2 SVGAGI.

Worth noting for this clone: The sample contains more than one DNA sequence encoding this CDR3. This chain links TRBV6-2 or TRBV6-3 with TRBJ2-7; D unclear. CDR1 MNHEY and CDR2 SVGEGT come from the germline V gene. Trimming removed 2 bases from V and 4 bases from J, with 6 bases in between. The CDR3 has 12 amino acids. CDR3 DNA sequence: TGTGCCAGCAGTTACGCTGGATACGAGCAGTACTTC. Translating gives CASSYAGYEQYF.

The CDR3 protein is CASSAQGTFGYEQYF. The CDR3 nucleotides read TGTGCCAGCAGCGCCCAGGGAACTTTCGGTTACGAGCAGTACTTC. This sequence joins TRBV7-2 and TRBJ2-7, with a possible D match to TRBD1 (5 bases). V was cut by 5 bases and J by 4 bases, with 18 bases left in between. The CDR3 is 15 amino acids. CDR1 is SGHTA and CDR2 is FQGNSA in the germline V gene.

The chain joins TRBV19 to TRBJ1-2; D perhaps matches TRBD1 (6 bases). Germline lookup yields CDR1 LNHDA and CDR2 SQIVND (reference sequence). Trimming removed 6 bases at V and 1 base at J, with 12 bases between. The CDR3 contains 14 residues. The CDR3 DNA is TGTGCCAGTAGGCAAGGGGGTAATAACTATGGCTACACCTTC. The encoded protein is CASRQGGNNYGYTF.

This clone was seen just once. The V gene is TRBV11-3, the J gene TRBJ2-2, with 7 bases matching TRBD2. The CDR3 totals 15 residues. V lost 0 bases, J lost 4 bases, and 2 bases stayed unmatched. Germline V gene sequence: CDR1 SGHNT, CDR2 YENEEA. CDR3 region: CASSLEGLTTGELFF. The DNA for the CDR3 is TGTGCCAGCAGCTTAGAGGGACTAACCACCGGGGAGCTGTTTTTT.